These 22 T cell receptor beta chains were sequenced from one sample in a study of blood T cells in healthy people across ages. Using a J-beta primer mix together with a sample-barcoded 5' primer, a second PCR was run for roughly 7 to 12 cycles. A single record per CDR3 protein comes from TCRdb applying MiXCR to the 5' RACE reads. This table holds about 1.4 million distinct CDR3 sequences, around 59% found once. Sequenced: blood. The receptors stem from a man between 18 and 35 years old in good health.

The gene calls are TRBV12-3 or TRBV12-4 and TRBJ2-2, with TRBD1 matching 12 bases. J lost 7 bases, V lost 8 bases, and 5 bases had no gene match. The CDR3 has 14 amino acids. CDR3 in amino acids: CASGTGGPYGELFF. In nucleotides, the CDR3 is TGTGCCAGCGGGACAGGGGGCCCGTACGGGGAGCTGTTTTTT.

This clonotype was detected a few times. V is TRBV28 and J is TRBJ2-7; 10 bases fit TRBD2. Trimming removed 6 bases from V and 1 base from J; junction bases left unmatched: 6. The germline V gene has CDR1 MDHEN and CDR2 SYDVKM. This CDR3 has 15 residues. The CDR3 DNA follows: TGTGCCAGCAGCCCTACTAGCGGGAATTCCTACGAGCAGTACTTC. This encodes CASSPTSGNSYEQYF.

The V gene is TRBV2, the J gene TRBJ2-4, with TRBD2 as a possible D gene (5 bases). The J call may be incorrect, as the DNA end agrees better with TRBJ2-7. Germline-derived CDR1 and CDR2 are SNHLY and FYNNEI. This CDR3 spans 14 amino acids. The CDR3 bases are TGTGCCAGCAGTGGGAGGATAACGATCTCCGAGCAGTACTTC. Amino acids: CASSGRITISEQYF.

The rearrangement joins TRBV6-1 to TRBJ1-6; tentatively, D is TRBD1 (5 bases). Trimming took 4 bases from V and 5 from J, leaving 15 bases between them. The CDR3 contains 16 residues. CDR1 and CDR2 from the germline V gene are MNHNS and SASEGT. CDR3 coding DNA: TGTGCCAGCAGTGTTTTCAGGGCGAAGAATAATTCACCCCTCCACTTT. Translation gives CASSVFRAKNNSPLHF.

The chain combines TRBV12-3 or TRBV12-4 with TRBJ2-1; the D is unclear. The CDR3 has 13 amino acids. Trimming left V 7 bases short and J 3 bases short, with 10 bases between. In nucleotides, the CDR3 is TGTGCCAGCAATGTCCCCAACTACAATGAGCAGTTCTTC. Translated: CASNVPNYNEQFF.

The chain employs TRBV6-7 and TRBJ2-1; D is unresolved. TRBV6-7 is flagged as an ORF with uncertain function. Trimming shortened V by 7 bases and J by 7 bases, and 26 bases separated the two germline ends. This CDR3 contains 17 residues. The CDR3 protein is CASMEDKFGGVRNEQFF. CDR3 nucleotides: TGTGCCAGCATGGAAGACAAGTTCGGCGGAGTAAGGAATGAGCAGTTCTTC.

The chain uses TRBV3-1 and TRBJ2-7; tentative D call: TRBD1 (6 bases). V lost 3 bases, J lost 4 bases, and 16 bases lay in between. CDR1 LGHDT and CDR2 YNNKEL come from the germline V gene (reference sequence). This CDR3 has 15 residues. CDR3 in DNA: TGTGCCAGCAGCCAGGAGGTGACAGGTTCGTACGAGCAGTACTTC. Translated, it gives CASSQEVTGSYEQYF.

V gene TRBV7-6 combines with J gene TRBJ2-3; 13 positions match TRBD2. CDR3 length equals 17 residues. Looked up from germline, CDR1 is SGHVS and CDR2 is FNYEAQ. The V segment lost 5 bases and the J segment 4 bases; nucleotides outside the gene matches: 9. CDR3 amino acids: CASSAQTSGGAADTQYF. The CDR3 bases are TGTGCCAGCAGCGCCCAAACTAGCGGGGGGGCTGCAGATACGCAGTATTTT.

The chain employs TRBV12-3 or TRBV12-4 and TRBJ2-3; 10 bases line up with TRBD2. V was clipped by 7 bases and J by 5 bases; unmatched bases: 6. The CDR3 loop spans 14 amino acids. The CDR3 region has the DNA TGTGCCAGCACTAGCGGGAGTGGAGAAGATACGCAGTATTTT. This sequence encodes CASTSGSGEDTQYF.

V is TRBV20-1 and J is TRBJ1-5; D ambiguous. The CDR3 consists of 14 residues. The ends were cut back, 6 bases at V and 2 bases at J, with 14 bases in the middle. From germline, CDR1 is DFQATT and CDR2 SNEGSKA (reference sequence). CDR3 loop: CSATQREGNQPQHF. CDR3 DNA: TGCAGTGCCACCCAAAGGGAAGGCAATCAGCCCCAGCATTTT.

As DNA, the CDR3 is TGTGCCAGCAGCCAACTTAATTTTGGGTACAATGAGCAGTTCTTC. It is translated as CASSQLNFGYNEQFF. This chain connects TRBV7-9 to TRBJ2-1; no firm D call. The CDR3 is 15 amino acids. The germline V and J ends were trimmed by 5 bases and 4 bases, with 15 bases remaining between them. The germline gives CDR1 SEHNR, CDR2 FQNEAQ (reference sequence).

The rearrangement links TRBV12-3 or TRBV12-4 to TRBJ2-2, with D unclear. The germline V and J ends were trimmed by 3 bases and 10 bases, with 9 bases remaining between them. The CDR3 has 12 residues. The CDR3 is CASSLRLEELFF. In DNA form, the CDR3 reads TGTGCCAGCAGTTTGAGACTCGAGGAGCTGTTTTTT.

CDR3 region: CASSLGAPSTYEQYF. Here the CDR3 DNA reads TGTGCCAGCAGCTTAGGGGCCCCCTCGACCTACGAGCAGTACTTC. The chain combines TRBV7-9 with TRBJ2-7; D is unclear. Germline-derived CDR1 and CDR2 are SEHNR and FQNEAQ (reference sequence). This CDR3 is 15 amino acids long. V was pared by 1 base and J by 2 bases, with 12 bases between.

The table lists this clonotype with a few counts. The rearrangement joins TRBV7-2 to TRBJ1-4; 7 positions agree with TRBD1. The CDR3 is 14 amino acids. V was pared by 6 bases and J by 7 bases, with 8 bases of the junction left unmatched. From germline, CDR1 is SGHTA and CDR2 FQGNSA. The CDR3 region is CASRSGGTVEKLFF. The CDR3 coding sequence is TGTGCCAGCAGAAGCGGCGGGACAGTTGAAAAACTGTTTTTT.

The rearrangement links TRBV29-1 to TRBJ1-1; the match to TRBD1 covers 7 bases. CDR1 and CDR2 from the germline V gene are SQVTM and ANQGSEA. V lost 4 bases, J lost 4 bases, and 12 bases stayed unmatched. CDR3 length: 15 residues. The chain's CDR3 is CSVGSVRGRFTEAFF. Here the CDR3 DNA reads TGCAGCGTTGGAAGTGTTAGGGGGCGTTTCACTGAAGCTTTCTTT.

CDR3 amino acids: CASSYSRGEAFF. The DNA for the CDR3 is TGTGCCAGCAGCTATTCGCGCGGTGAAGCTTTCTTT. V and J are TRBV7-2 and TRBJ1-1; D gene uncertain. The V end was cut by 4 bases, the J end by 7 bases, with 10 bases between. CDR3 size: 12 residues. Germline loops: CDR1 SGHTA, CDR2 FQGNSA.

The genes are TRBV30 and TRBJ2-1, with 7 bases fitting TRBD2. This CDR3 region has 13 residues. The germline V gene encodes CDR1 GTSNPN and CDR2 SVGIG (reference sequence). The V gene end was trimmed by 3 bases and the J gene end by 4 bases; junction bases not matched to a gene: 3. This CDR3 reads CAWSSGIYNEQFF. The CDR3 DNA reads TGTGCCTGGAGCAGCGGGATATACAATGAGCAGTTCTTC.

V and J are TRBV29-1 and TRBJ2-5; 15 bases map to TRBD2. The germline CDR1 and CDR2 sequences are SQVTM and ANQGSEA. V gave up 1 base and J gave up 6 bases; unmatched junction bases: 12. The CDR3 consists of 18 residues. CDR3 region: CSVEGQPPGLAGGKTQYF. CDR3 coding DNA: TGCAGCGTTGAAGGGCAGCCACCGGGACTAGCGGGGGGAAAGACCCAGTACTTC.

The rearrangement joins TRBV28 to TRBJ1-3; 7 bases agree with TRBD1. The CDR3 totals 14 residues. With V trimmed by 4 bases and J by 6 bases, 6 bases remained unmatched. Per germline, CDR1 MDHEN and CDR2 SYDVKM. CDR3 in DNA: TGTGCCAGCAGTTCACAGGGGCAAGAAAACACCATATATTTT. Its translation is CASSSQGQENTIYF.

The chain carries TRBV20-1 and TRBJ1-2; D call uncertain. V was shortened by 0 bases and J by 2 bases, with 16 bases between the two germline ends. Germline lookup yields CDR1 DFQATT and CDR2 SNEGSKA (reference sequence). CDR3 length equals 16 residues. CDR3 bases: TGCAGTGCTAGAGATCGTCACTTGGGCCAGAACTATGGCTACACCTTC. Protein product: CSARDRHLGQNYGYTF.

This chain connects TRBV10-3 to TRBJ2-1; no definite D call. Between the trimmed V and J ends, which lost 4 bases and 3 bases, there was a span of 16 bases. Germline CDR1 ENHRY, CDR2 SYGVKD. This CDR3 region has 16 residues. In nucleotides, the CDR3 is TGTGCCATCAGTGGCCCGACCCATGGCTTCTACAATGAGCAGTTCTTC. Residues: CAISGPTHGFYNEQFF.

This chain links TRBV3-1 with TRBJ2-1; TRBD1 aligns across 9 bases. V dropped 1 base and J dropped 5; count of bases not matched to a gene: 3. This CDR3 is built from 15 residues. In germline, CDR1 is LGHDT, CDR2 YNNKEL (reference sequence). In DNA, the CDR3 is TGTGCCAGCAGCCAAGGGGGACAGGGCCACAATGAGCAGTTCTTC. Its translation: CASSQGGQGHNEQFF.